The 24 T cell receptor beta chains given below trace back to one sample, sequenced in a study of T cells in localized non-small cell lung cancer. Sequencing used immunoSEQ multiplex PCR; TCRdb keeps in-frame clones, though not all of them. The sample has around 64,000 clones; roughly nine tenths are singletons. The sample was peripheral blood, taken before any cancer treatment. Every receptor here comes from a man aged 40 to 75 with stage I lung adenocarcinoma.

V gene TRBV7-6 combines with J gene TRBJ2-3, with 9 nucleotides matching TRBD2. Trimming took 1 base from V and 4 from J; bases not matched to a gene: 6. The germline V gene encodes CDR1 SGHVS and CDR2 FNYEAQ. This CDR3 comprises 16 residues. CDR3 amino acids: CASSLVAGGIADTQYF. The CDR3 DNA is TGTGCCAGCAGCTTAGTTGCGGGAGGGATAGCAGATACGCAGTATTTT.

The rearrangement links TRBV5-1 to TRBJ2-3, with D uncertain. Trimming left V 2 bases short and J 5 bases short, with 9 bases between. The CDR3 covers 13 residues. Germline lookup yields CDR1 SGHRS and CDR2 YFSETQ. The CDR3 nucleotides read TGCGCCAGCAGCTTAGGCGGACGAGATACGCAGTATTTT. This translates into CASSLGGRDTQYF.

The chain employs TRBV7-8 and TRBJ1-2; unclear D gene. CDR1 SGHVS and CDR2 FQNEAQ come from the germline V gene. The CDR3 has 14 residues. The ends were cut back, 1 base at V and 1 base at J, with 7 bases in the middle. DNA for the CDR3: TGTGCCAGCAGCTTAGATGGGATTAACTATGGCTACACCTTC. Translating gives CASSLDGINYGYTF.

The rearrangement uses TRBV7-3 and TRBJ2-5; 8 nucleotides align to TRBD2. The CDR3 is made up of 15 amino acids. The V and J ends lost 5 bases and 5 bases, in that order; junction bases with no gene match: 10. Germline lookup yields CDR1 SGHTA and CDR2 FQGTGA. In DNA form, the CDR3 reads TGTGCCAGCAGCCCGACAGCGGGAGTGCGGGAGACCCAGTACTTC. Translated, it gives CASSPTAGVRETQYF.

The genes are TRBV7-2 and TRBJ2-1, with 10 bases that match TRBD1. CDR1 is SGHTA and CDR2 is FQGNSA in the germline V gene. This CDR3 is 14 amino acids long. The ends lost 5 bases at V and 6 bases at J; junction bases unmatched: 4. This CDR3 reads CASSPRDRGNEQFF. In nucleotides, the CDR3 is TGTGCCAGCAGCCCCCGGGACAGGGGCAATGAGCAGTTCTTC. The full variable domain, with the rest looked up from reference TRBV7-2 and TRBJ2-1, is GAGVSQSPSNKVTEKGKDVELRCDPISGHTALYWYRQSLGQGLEFLIYFQGNSAPDKSGLPSDRFSAERTGGSVSTLTIQRTQQEDSAVYLCASSPRDRGNEQFFGPGTRLTVL.

CDR3 nucleotide sequence: TGTGCCAGCAGCTTAGCCACGGGGGCCAAAAACATTCAGTACTTC. Encoded protein: CASSLATGAKNIQYF. This chain connects TRBV7-2 to TRBJ2-4, with D perhaps matching TRBD2 (5 bases). The CDR3 runs 15 residues. Germline assignment: CDR1 SGHTA and CDR2 FQGNSA. The V end lost 0 bases, the J end lost 1 base, and 7 bases lay between the germline ends.

This chain links TRBV27 with TRBJ2-7; 7 bases are shared with TRBD1. V shed 8 bases, J shed 1 base, and the junction held 8 bases outside the gene matches. Germline V gene data show CDR1 as MNHEY and CDR2 as SMNVEV (reference sequence). The CDR3 spans 14 residues. The DNA of the CDR3 is TGTGCCAGCGTGTCCGGGACAGATTCCTACGAGCAGTACTTC. Amino acids: CASVSGTDSYEQYF.

This chain uses TRBV6-5 with TRBJ2-3; D is perhaps TRBD1 (5 bases). Trimming shortened V by 6 bases and J by 2 bases, and 9 bases separated the two germline ends. Germline V gene sequence: CDR1 MNHEY, CDR2 SVGAGI. CDR3 length: 13 residues. The CDR3 is CASRYGATDTQYF. The CDR3 DNA is TGTGCCAGCAGGTATGGGGCCACAGATACGCAGTATTTT.

The chain is built from TRBV4-2 and TRBJ2-5; TRBD2 matches 13 bases. Germline V gives CDR1 LGHNA, CDR2 YNFKEQ. The CDR3 extends over 18 amino acids. V lost 0 bases to trimming and J lost 1 base; unmatched junction nucleotides: 5. In DNA, the CDR3 is TGTGCCAGCAGCCAAGAACTAGCGGGAGGGCCGATCCAAGAGACCCAGTACTTC. This sequence encodes CASSQELAGGPIQETQYF.

This clone was detected only a few times. This chain connects TRBV18 to TRBJ2-3, with 10 bases identical to TRBD2. This CDR3 is 15 amino acids long. Germline assignment: CDR1 KGHSH and CDR2 LQKENI. V gave up 3 bases and J gave up 3 bases; unmatched junction bases: 3. CDR3 in amino acids: CASSPSLAGTDTQYF. The CDR3 nucleotides read TGTGCCAGCTCACCGTCACTAGCGGGAACAGATACGCAGTATTTT.

The rearrangement joins TRBV9 to TRBJ2-3; D remains ambiguous. The CDR3 length is 12 residues. The germline V gene encodes CDR1 SGDLS and CDR2 YYNGEE. The ends were cut back, 3 bases at V and 4 bases at J, with 6 bases in the middle. The CDR3 nucleotides are TGTGCCAGCAGCGGCGGCGCAGATACGCAGTATTTT. It is translated as CASSGGADTQYF.

This chain connects TRBV5-8 to TRBJ2-5, with a possible D match to TRBD1 (8 bases). Germline assignment: CDR1 SGHTS and CDR2 YDEGEE. The CDR3 extends over 15 amino acids. Trimming took off 2 bases at V and 5 bases at J, with 16 bases between the two ends. The CDR3 reads CASSFLGQGGETQYF. The CDR3 nucleotides read TGTGCCAGCAGCTTCCTCGGACAGGGAGGGGAGACCCAGTACTTC.

The table lists this clone with a few counts. This sequence joins TRBV7-2 and TRBJ2-3, with 8 bases lining up with TRBD2. From germline, CDR1 is SGHTA and CDR2 FQGNSA. Germline trimming cut 6 bases from V and 0 bases from J; bases unmatched to any gene: 11. The CDR3 covers 17 residues. CDR3 in amino acids: CASRLNSGRTSTDTQYF. Written as DNA, the CDR3 is TGTGCCAGCAGATTAAACAGCGGGAGAACCAGCACAGATACGCAGTATTTT.

The rearrangement joins TRBV19 to TRBJ2-5, with D perhaps TRBD1 or TRBD2 (7 bases each). Trimming took 5 bases from V and 5 from J, leaving 18 bases between them. The CDR3 runs to 15 residues. Germline V gives CDR1 LNHDA, CDR2 SQIVND (reference sequence). The CDR3 coding sequence is TGTGCCAGTAGTGGGAGACAGGGAGGGCGGGAGACCCAGTACTTC. It yields the protein CASSGRQGGRETQYF.

The chain has TRBV7-2 and TRBJ2-1; 7 bases fit TRBD2. J was trimmed by 4 bases and V by 3 bases; bases with no gene match: 9. The CDR3 totals 16 residues. Germline values: CDR1 SGHTA, CDR2 FQGNSA. CDR3 amino acids: CASSFFWEGLYNEQFF. The CDR3 nucleotides are TGTGCCAGCAGCTTTTTTTGGGAGGGACTATACAATGAGCAGTTCTTC.

V is TRBV6-5 and J is TRBJ1-2; D is perhaps TRBD1 (5 bases). This CDR3 has 14 residues. Trimming stripped 6 bases from V and 2 bases from J, with 13 bases between. Germline V CDR1 and CDR2: MNHEY, SVGAGI. CDR3 sequence: CASSQARTNYGYTF. CDR3 nucleotides: TGTGCCAGCAGCCAAGCCCGGACAAACTATGGCTACACCTTC.

V gene TRBV7-9 combines with J gene TRBJ1-1; the D gene is possibly TRBD1 (5 bases). The CDR3 is 15 amino acids. In germline, CDR1 is SEHNR, CDR2 FQNEAQ (reference sequence). The V and J ends lost 2 bases and 1 base respectively, with 11 bases between them. CDR3 region: CASSLSSGRNTEAFF. CDR3 nucleotide sequence: TGTGCCAGCAGCTTATCGTCAGGGAGGAACACTGAAGCTTTCTTT. The entire variable domain, with the rest obtained from reference TRBV7-9 and TRBJ1-1, is as follows: DTGVSQNPRHKITKRGQNVTFRCDPISEHNRLYWYRQTLGQGPEFLTYFQNEAQLEKSRLLSDRFSAERPKGSFSTLEIQRTEQGDSAMYLCASSLSSGRNTEAFFGQGTRLTVV.

The V gene is TRBV5-5, the J gene TRBJ2-5; maybe TRBD1 (5 bases). The V and J ends lost 0 bases and 2 bases respectively, with 8 bases between them. The CDR3 is made up of 14 amino acids. Germline CDR1 and CDR2: SGHKS and YYEKEE (reference sequence). CDR3 DNA sequence: TGTGCCAGCAGCTTGGGACAGATTCAAGAGACCCAGTACTTC. This sequence encodes CASSLGQIQETQYF.

This clone occurred a few times. The chain links TRBV19 to TRBJ2-5, with TRBD2 identical over 8 bases. From germline, CDR1 is LNHDA and CDR2 SQIVND (reference sequence). V lost 7 bases, J lost 5 bases, and 3 bases stayed unmatched. CDR3 length: 12 amino acids. The CDR3 protein is CASTRGGETQYF. The CDR3 DNA reads TGTGCCAGTACCCGGGGGGGGGAGACCCAGTACTTC.

The gene calls are TRBV5-1 and TRBJ1-3; no clear D gene. This CDR3 is 15 amino acids long. Germline-derived CDR1 and CDR2 are SGHRS and YFSETQ. The V gene lost 0 bases and the J gene lost 2 bases, with 9 bases spanning the gap. CDR3 bases: TGCGCCAGCAGCTTGGCCGTGGGGACTGGAAACACCATATATTTT. Protein sequence: CASSLAVGTGNTIYF.

This rearrangement joins TRBV13 to TRBJ2-2; D unresolved. Per the germline V gene, CDR1 is PRHDT and CDR2 is FYEKMQ (reference sequence). V was pared by 8 bases and J by 0 bases, with 10 bases between. This CDR3 has 14 residues. For the CDR3, the DNA is TGTGCCAGCGCCAAGGGCGCGAACACCGGGGAGCTGTTTTTT. It encodes CASAKGANTGELFF.

The V and J genes are TRBV11-3 and TRBJ1-5, with a possible D match to TRBD1 (5 bases). V was trimmed by 1 base and J by 6 bases, leaving 13 bases between them. Per the germline V gene, CDR1 is SGHNT and CDR2 is YENEEA. The CDR3 length is 15 residues. The DNA of the CDR3 is TGTGCCAGCAGCTTAGTCCGGGGGTCGGGTCAGCCCCAGCATTTT. This encodes CASSLVRGSGQPQHF.

The CDR3 here is CASSEFTGGEQYF. The CDR3 DNA sequence: TGTGCCAGCAGTGAATTTACCGGGGGCGAGCAGTACTTC. V is TRBV25-1 and J is TRBJ2-7, with a weak D call TRBD2 (6 bases). The CDR3 is made up of 13 amino acids. Looked up from germline, CDR1 is MGHDK and CDR2 is SYGVNS. Trimming stripped 1 base from V and 6 bases from J, with 10 bases between.

The chain carries TRBV2 and TRBJ1-2; TRBD1 might be the D (6 bases). From germline, CDR1 is SNHLY and CDR2 FYNNEI. There are 13 residues in the CDR3. V lost 8 bases to trimming and J lost 8 bases, with 18 bases between them. The CDR3 coding sequence is TGTGCCAGCCACGTGGGGGCGTATGAAGGCTACACCTTC. It specifies CASHVGAYEGYTF.